This TCR beta chain is from a study of a mutant IDH1 vaccine in newly diagnosed glioma. Overall study: In some groups vaccination began 4-6 weeks post-radiotherapy; others received it with temozolomide. Treated individuals were around 60% male and 37.5% female, averaging about 37 years of age.

Time point specified: week 47, end of study. In every dose of vaccine, 300 ug of mutant IDH1 20-mer peptide was given alongside topical imiquimod. Eight vaccine doses were administered to patients at weeks 1, 3, 5, 7, 11, 15, 19 and 23. CDR1 and CDR2 (germline): MNHEY, SVGAGI. There are 13 residues in the CDR3. V shed 2 bases and J shed 8 bases, with 12 bases lying between them. As to this clone: Its specificity is unknown.

Some clones are missing from TCRdb's copy, which holds only in-frame ones; the method was immunoSEQ multiplex PCR. The sample contains tens of thousands of clones, roughly four fifths of which appear only once. The sequence derives from a woman in her 50s with glioma. The sample consisted of PBMCs, taken from a glioma patient whose treatment included an IDH1 peptide vaccine. The gene calls are TRBV6-5 and TRBJ1-1; D is possibly TRBD1 (5 bases). CDR3: CASSYMRDSEAFF. In DNA, the CDR3 is TGTGCCAGCAGTTACATGAGGGACTCCGAAGCTTTCTTT.